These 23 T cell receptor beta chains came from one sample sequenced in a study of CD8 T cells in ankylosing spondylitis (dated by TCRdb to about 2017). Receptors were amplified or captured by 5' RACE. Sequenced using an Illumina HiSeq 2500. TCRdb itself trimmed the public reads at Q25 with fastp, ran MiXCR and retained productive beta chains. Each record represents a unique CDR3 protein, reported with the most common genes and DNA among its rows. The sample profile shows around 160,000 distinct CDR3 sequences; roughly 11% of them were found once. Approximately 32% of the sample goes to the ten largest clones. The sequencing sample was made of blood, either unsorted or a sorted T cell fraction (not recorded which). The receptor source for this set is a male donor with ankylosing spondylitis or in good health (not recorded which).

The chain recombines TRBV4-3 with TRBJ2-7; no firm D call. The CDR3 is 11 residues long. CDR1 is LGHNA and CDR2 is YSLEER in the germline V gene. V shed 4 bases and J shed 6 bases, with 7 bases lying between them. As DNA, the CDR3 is TGCGCCAGCAGCCCTCCCTCCGAGCAGTACTTC. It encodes CASSPPSEQYF.

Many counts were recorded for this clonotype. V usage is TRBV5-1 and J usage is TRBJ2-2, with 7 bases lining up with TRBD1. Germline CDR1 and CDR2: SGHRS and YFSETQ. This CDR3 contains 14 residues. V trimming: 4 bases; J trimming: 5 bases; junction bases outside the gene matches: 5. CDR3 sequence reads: CASSVRTGTGELFF. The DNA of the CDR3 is TGCGCCAGCAGCGTTAGGACAGGAACCGGGGAGCTGTTTTTT.

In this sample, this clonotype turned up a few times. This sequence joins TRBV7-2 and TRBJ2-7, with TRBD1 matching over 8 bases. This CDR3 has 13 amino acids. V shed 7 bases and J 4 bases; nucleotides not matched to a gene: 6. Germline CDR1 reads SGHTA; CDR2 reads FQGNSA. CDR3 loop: CASNIGTGYEQYF. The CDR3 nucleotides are TGTGCCAGCAACATTGGGACAGGATACGAGCAGTACTTC.

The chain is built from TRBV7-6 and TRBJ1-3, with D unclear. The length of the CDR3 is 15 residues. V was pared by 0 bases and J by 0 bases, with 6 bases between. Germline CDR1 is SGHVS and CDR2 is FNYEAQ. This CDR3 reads CASSLAMPSGNTIYF. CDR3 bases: TGTGCCAGCAGCTTAGCTATGCCCTCTGGAAACACCATATATTTT.

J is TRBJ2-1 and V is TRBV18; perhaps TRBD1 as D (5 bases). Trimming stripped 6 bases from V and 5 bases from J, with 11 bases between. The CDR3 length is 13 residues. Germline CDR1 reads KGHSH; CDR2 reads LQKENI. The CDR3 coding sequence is TGTGCCAGCTCGCAGGGATTTGACAATGAGCAGTTCTTC. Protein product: CASSQGFDNEQFF.

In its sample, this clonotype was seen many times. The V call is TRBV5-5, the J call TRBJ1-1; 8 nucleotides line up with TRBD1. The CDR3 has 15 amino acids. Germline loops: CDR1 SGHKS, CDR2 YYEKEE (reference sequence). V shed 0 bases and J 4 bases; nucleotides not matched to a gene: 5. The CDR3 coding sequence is TGTGCCAGCAGCTTGGCAGGGGGCAGTGGCACTGAAGCTTTCTTT. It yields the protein CASSLAGGSGTEAFF.

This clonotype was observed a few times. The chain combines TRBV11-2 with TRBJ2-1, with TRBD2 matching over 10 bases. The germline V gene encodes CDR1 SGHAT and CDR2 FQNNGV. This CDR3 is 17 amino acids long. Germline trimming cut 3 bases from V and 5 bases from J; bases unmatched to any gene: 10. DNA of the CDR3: TGTGCCAGCAGCTTGAGGTCCGGGACTAGCGTCCACAATGAGCAGTTCTTC. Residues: CASSLRSGTSVHNEQFF.

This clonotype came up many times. CDR3 nucleotide sequence: TGTGCCAGCAGCCAAGGACAAAGGAACACTGAAGCTTTCTTT. Amino acid sequence: CASSQGQRNTEAFF. The chain joins TRBV3-1 to TRBJ1-1; D uncertain. The CDR3 is 14 residues long. In germline, CDR1 is LGHDT, CDR2 YNNKEL (reference sequence). V gave up 1 base and J gave up 1 base, with 7 bases separating them.

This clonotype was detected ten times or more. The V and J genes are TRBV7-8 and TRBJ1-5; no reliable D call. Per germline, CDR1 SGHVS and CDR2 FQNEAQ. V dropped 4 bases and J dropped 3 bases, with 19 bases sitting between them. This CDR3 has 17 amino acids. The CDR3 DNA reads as TGTGCCAGCAGCTCTCGACAAAGACCGGTTAACAATCAGCCCCAGCATTTT. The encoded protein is CASSSRQRPVNNQPQHF.

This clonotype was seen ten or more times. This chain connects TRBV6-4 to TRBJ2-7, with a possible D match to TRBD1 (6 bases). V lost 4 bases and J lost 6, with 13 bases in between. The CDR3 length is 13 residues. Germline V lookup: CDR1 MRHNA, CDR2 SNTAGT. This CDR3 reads CASSGNTGIEQYF. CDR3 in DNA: TGTGCCAGCAGTGGTAATACAGGGATCGAGCAGTACTTC.

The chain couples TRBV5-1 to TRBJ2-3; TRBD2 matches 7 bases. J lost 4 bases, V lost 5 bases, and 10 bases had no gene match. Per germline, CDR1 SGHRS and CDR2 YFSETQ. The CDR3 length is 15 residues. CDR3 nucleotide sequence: TGCGCCAGCAGGGAGGCGGGAGTAATGGCAGATACGCAGTATTTT. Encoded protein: CASREAGVMADTQYF.

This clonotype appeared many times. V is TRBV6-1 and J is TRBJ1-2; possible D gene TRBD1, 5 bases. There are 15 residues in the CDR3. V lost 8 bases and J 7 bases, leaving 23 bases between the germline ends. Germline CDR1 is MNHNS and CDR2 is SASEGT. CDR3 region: CASQPRVTGRSGYTF. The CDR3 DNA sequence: TGTGCCAGCCAGCCCCGGGTTACGGGACGTTCTGGCTACACCTTC.

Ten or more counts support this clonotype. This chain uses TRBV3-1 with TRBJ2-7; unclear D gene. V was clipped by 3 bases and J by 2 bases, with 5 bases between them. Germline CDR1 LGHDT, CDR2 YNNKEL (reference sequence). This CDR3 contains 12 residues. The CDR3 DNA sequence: TGTGCCAGCAGCCAGTGGGCCTACGAGCAGTACTTC. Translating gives CASSQWAYEQYF.

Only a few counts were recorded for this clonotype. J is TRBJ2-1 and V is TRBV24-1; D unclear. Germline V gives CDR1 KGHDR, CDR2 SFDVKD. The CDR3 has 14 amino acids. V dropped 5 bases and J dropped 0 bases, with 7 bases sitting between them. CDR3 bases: TGTGCCACCAGTGGGCCGGACTCCTACAATGAGCAGTTCTTC. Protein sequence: CATSGPDSYNEQFF.

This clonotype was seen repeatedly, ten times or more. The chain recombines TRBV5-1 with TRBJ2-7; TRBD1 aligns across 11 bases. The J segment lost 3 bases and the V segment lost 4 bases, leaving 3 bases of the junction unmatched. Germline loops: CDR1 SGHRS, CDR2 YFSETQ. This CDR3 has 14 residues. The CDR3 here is CASSTGQGDYEQYF. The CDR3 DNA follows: TGCGCCAGCAGCACGGGACAGGGGGACTACGAGCAGTACTTC.

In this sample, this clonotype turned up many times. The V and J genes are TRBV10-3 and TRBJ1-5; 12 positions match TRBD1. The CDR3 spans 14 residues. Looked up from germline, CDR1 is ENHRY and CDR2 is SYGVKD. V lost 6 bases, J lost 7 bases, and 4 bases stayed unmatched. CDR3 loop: CAISRDRGLQPQHF. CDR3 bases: TGTGCCATCAGCCGGGACAGGGGGCTCCAGCCCCAGCATTTT.

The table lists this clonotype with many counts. The chain's CDR3 is CASSKGLKDTQYF. In DNA, the CDR3 is TGCGCCAGCAGCAAAGGGTTGAAAGATACGCAGTATTTT. V and J are TRBV4-3 and TRBJ2-3; the D is unclear. The germline CDR1 and CDR2 sequences are LGHNA and YSLEER. V lost 5 bases and J 5 bases, leaving 11 bases between the germline ends. The CDR3 is made up of 13 amino acids.

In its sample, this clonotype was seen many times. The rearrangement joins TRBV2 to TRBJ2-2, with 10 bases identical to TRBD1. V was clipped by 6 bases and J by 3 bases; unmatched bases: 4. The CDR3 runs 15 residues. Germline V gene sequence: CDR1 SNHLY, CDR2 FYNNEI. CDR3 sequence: CASRDRGAYTGELFF. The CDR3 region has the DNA TGTGCCAGCAGGGACAGGGGGGCTTACACCGGGGAGCTGTTTTTT. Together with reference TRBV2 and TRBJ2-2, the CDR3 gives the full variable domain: EPEVTQTPSHQVTQMGQEVILRCVPISNHLYFYWYRQILGQKVEFLVSFYNNEISEKSEIFDDQFSVERPDGSNFTLKIRSTKLEDSAMYFCASRDRGAYTGELFFGEGSRLTVL.

CDR3 bases: TGTGCCATGGGCCCCCCGGGACAGGGGTCCCGGGAGCAGTACTTC. Its translation is CAMGPPGQGSREQYF. The chain links TRBV5-5 to TRBJ2-7; 10 positions match TRBD1. The CDR3 extends over 15 amino acids. CDR1 is SGHKS, CDR2 YYEKEE, per germline (reference sequence). Trimming removed 9 bases from V and 7 bases from J; junction bases left unmatched: 16.

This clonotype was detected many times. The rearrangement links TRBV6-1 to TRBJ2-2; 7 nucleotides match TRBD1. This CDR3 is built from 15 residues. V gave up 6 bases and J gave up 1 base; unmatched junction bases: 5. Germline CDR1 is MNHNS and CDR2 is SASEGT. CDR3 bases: TGTGCCAGCAGCTCGCAGGGGGAGAACACCGGGGAGCTGTTTTTT. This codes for CASSSQGENTGELFF.

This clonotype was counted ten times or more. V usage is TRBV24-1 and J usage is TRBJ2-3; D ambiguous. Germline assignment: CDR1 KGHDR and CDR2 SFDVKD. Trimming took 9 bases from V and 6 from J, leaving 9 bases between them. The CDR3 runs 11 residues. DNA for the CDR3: TGTGCCACCGTGTTCGAGGATACGCAGTATTTT. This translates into CATVFEDTQYF.

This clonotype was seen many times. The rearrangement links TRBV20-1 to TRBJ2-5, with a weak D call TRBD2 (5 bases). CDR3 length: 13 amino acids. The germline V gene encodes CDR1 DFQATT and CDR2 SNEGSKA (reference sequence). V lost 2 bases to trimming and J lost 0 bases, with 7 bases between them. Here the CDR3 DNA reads TGCAGTGCTAGAATAGCGTACCAAGAGACCCAGTACTTC. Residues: CSARIAYQETQYF.

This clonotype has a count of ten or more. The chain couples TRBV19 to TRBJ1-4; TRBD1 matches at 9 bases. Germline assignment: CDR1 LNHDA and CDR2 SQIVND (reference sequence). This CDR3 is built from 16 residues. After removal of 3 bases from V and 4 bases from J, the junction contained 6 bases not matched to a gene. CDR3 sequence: CASSMGRTGDNEKLFF. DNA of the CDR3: TGTGCCAGTAGTATGGGCCGGACAGGGGATAATGAAAAACTGTTTTTT.